The clone carrying this T cell receptor beta chain was counted a few times. The CDR3 sequence is 14 residues long. The germline V and J ends were trimmed by 4 bases and 6 bases, with 14 bases remaining between them. From germline, CDR1 is SGHRS and CDR2 YFSETQ. This sample is drawn from a study of blood T cell repertoires in COVID-19. For the study at large: Sites across the United States, Italy and Spain contributed samples from acute and convalescent COVID-19. Sample material is recorded as cDNA or gDNA derived from T cells, B-cell-depleted T cells, or PBMCs.

Original data processing: Nucleated cell counts were estimated from reference gene primer amplification. Method: immunoSEQ multiplex PCR; TCRdb's copy keeps in-frame clones and lacks some. D and trimming were read from the DNA, whereas the V and J calls and clone size are those reported in that table. Of about 69,000 clones in the sample, 65% to 90% were seen once. The sample taken for sequencing was peripheral blood. The rearrangement links TRBV5-1 to TRBJ1-5; D remains unclear. The TCR originated in a man of 80 years or more with acute or convalescent COVID-19. CDR3 sequence (DNA): TGCGCCAGCAGCCAAGAACCCCCGAGTCAGCCCCAGCATTTT. Its translation is CASSQEPPSQPQHF.